This T cell receptor beta chain stems from a study of cytomegalovirus exposure and HLA in healthy donors. Study-wide findings and caveats: Cytomegalovirus-associated status was assigned to about 170 TCR beta chains.

Germline CDR1 SGDLS, CDR2 YYNGEE. Unmatched junction bases numbered 4, after V lost 7 bases and J lost 6 bases. This CDR3 comprises 13 residues. Worth noting for this clone: Its cognate antigen is unknown.

The data were produced by immunoSEQ multiplex PCR, yet TCRdb's version contains in-frame clones alone and is incomplete. The repertoire has around 130,000 clones, over 65% of them found once; the top ten carry roughly 2%. The material sequenced was PBMCs. The TCR was taken from a woman in her 30s in good health and CMV-seronegative. The rearrangement links TRBV9 to TRBJ1-6; 7 bases are a match to TRBD1. CDR3 residues: CASQGEVNSPLHF. The CDR3 DNA reads as TGTGCCAGCCAGGGGGAGGTTAATTCACCCCTCCACTTT.